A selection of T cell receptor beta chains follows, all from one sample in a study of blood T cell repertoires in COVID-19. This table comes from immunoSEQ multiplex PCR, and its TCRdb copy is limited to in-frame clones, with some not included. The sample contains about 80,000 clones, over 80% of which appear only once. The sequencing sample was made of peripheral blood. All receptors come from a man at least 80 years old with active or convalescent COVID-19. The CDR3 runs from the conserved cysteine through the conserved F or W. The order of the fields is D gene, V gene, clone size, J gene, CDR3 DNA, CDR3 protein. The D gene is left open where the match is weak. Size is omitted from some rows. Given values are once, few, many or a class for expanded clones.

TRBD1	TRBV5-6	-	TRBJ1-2	TGTGCCAGCAGCTTAAGGACAGGGAAAGTTCTTGGTGGCTACACCTTC	CASSLRTGKVLGGYTF
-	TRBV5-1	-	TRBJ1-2	TGCGCCAGCAGCTTGGGCCCAGGGGAGAGCTATGGCTACACCTTC	CASSLGPGESYGYTF
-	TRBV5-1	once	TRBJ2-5	TGCGCCAGCAAGGACAACAGGGGAGGAGAGACCCAGTACTTC	CASKDNRGGETQYF
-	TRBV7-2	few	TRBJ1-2	TGTGCCAGCAGCTTAGCGCAGTCCGGGAGGGGGTTAAACTATGGCTACACCTTC	CASSLAQSGRGLNYGYTF
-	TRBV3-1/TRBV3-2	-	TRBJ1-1	TGTGCCAGCAGCCAAACCAGGGGTGGGACTGAAGCTTTCTTT	CASSQTRGGTEAFF
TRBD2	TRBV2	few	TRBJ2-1	TGTGCCAGCAGAGTCCCATACGGGGGGGCTAATTCCTACAATGAGCAGTTCTTC	CASRVPYGGANSYNEQFF
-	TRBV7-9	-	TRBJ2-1	TGTGCCAGCAGGGGGGAGGACGGGAATGAGCAGTTCTTC	CASRGEDGNEQFF
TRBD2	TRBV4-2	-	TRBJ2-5	TGTGCCAGCAGCCAGGTGGGACTAGCGGGTTTGGAGACCCAGTACTTC	CASSQVGLAGLETQYF
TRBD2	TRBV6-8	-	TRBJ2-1	TGTGCCAGCAGTCGGACTAGCGGGGGACACAATGAGCAGTTCTTC	CASSRTSGGHNEQFF
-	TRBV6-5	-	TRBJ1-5	TGTGCCAGCAGTAAGACAGGTGGGAATCAGCCCCAGCATTTT	CASSKTGGNQPQHF
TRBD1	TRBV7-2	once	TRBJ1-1	TGTGCCAGCAGCTCCACAGGGGGCCGGATGAACACTGAAGCTTTCTTT	CASSSTGGRMNTEAFF
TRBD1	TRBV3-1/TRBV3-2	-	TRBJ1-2	TGTGCCAGCCGCCCCGGACAGGCCGGCACGTCTGGCTACACCTTC	CASRPGQAGTSGYTF
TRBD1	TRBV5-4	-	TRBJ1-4	TGTGCCAGCAGCTGGGACAGGGGAACTAATGAAAAACTGTTTTTT	CASSWDRGTNEKLFF
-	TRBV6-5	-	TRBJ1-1	TGTGCCAGCACAGGGTTGACTGAAGCTTTCTTT	CASTGLTEAFF
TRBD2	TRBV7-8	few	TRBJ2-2	TGTGCCAGCACACCCCCTAGCGGGAATGTGTTGGGGGAGCTGTTTTTT	CASTPPSGNVLGELFF
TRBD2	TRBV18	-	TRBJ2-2	TGTGCCAGCTCAGGACTAGCGGGGGGAACGAACACCGGGGAGCTGTTTTTT	CASSGLAGGTNTGELFF
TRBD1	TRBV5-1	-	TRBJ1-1	TGCGCCAGCAGCCCGGGACAGGGGGCGTTATGGGGCACTGAAGCTTTCTTT	CASSPGQGALWGTEAFF
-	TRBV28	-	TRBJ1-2	TGTGCCAGCAGTCCCGGGACACACTATGGCTACACCTTC	CASSPGTHYGYTF
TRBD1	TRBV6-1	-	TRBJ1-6	TGTGCCAGCAGTGAGTCTTGGACAGGGTCTCTGAATTCACCCCTCCACTTT	CASSESWTGSLNSPLHF
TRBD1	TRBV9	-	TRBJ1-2	TGTGCCAGCAGCCCAGACGGGACAGTCTATGGCTACACCTTC	CASSPDGTVYGYTF
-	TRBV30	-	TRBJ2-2	TGTGCCTGGAGTTGGCACAGGGCGTCCGGGGAGCTGTTTTTT	CAWSWHRASGELFF
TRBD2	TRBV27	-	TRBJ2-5	TGTGCCAGCAGTACCAATAGACTAGCGGGAGTAATTGGTCAAGAGACCCAGTACTTC	CASSTNRLAGVIGQETQYF
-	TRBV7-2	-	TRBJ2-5	TGTGCCAGCAGCAAGGGGGCCCTAGCGCAAGAGACCCAGTACTTC	CASSKGALAQETQYF
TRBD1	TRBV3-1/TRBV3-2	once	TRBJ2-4	TGTGCCAGCAGCCAAGATCTCACAGGGGGTGCCAAAAACATTCAGTACTTC	CASSQDLTGGAKNIQYF
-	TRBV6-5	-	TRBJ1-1	TGTGCCAGCAGAACGAGACGGGGGGATACTGAAGCTTTCTTT	CASRTRRGDTEAFF
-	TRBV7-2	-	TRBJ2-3	TGTGCCAGCAGCTTTTCCCTTTCCACAGATACGCAGTATTTT	CASSFSLSTDTQYF
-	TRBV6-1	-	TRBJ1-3	TGTGCCAGCAGCCAGGGTTCTGGAAACACCATATATTTT	CASSQGSGNTIYF
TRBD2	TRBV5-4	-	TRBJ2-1	TGTGCCAGCAGCTTAGGGGCGGGGGGGCGGAGGTTTAATGAGCAGTTCTTC	CASSLGAGGRRFNEQFF
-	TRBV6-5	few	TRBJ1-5	TGTGCCAGCAGTAGGGGGTATGATCAGCCCCAGCATTTT	CASSRGYDQPQHF
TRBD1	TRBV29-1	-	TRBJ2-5	TGCAGCGTTGAAGAGGACAGGGGCCAAGAGACCCAGTACTTC	CSVEEDRGQETQYF
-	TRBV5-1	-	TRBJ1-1	TGCGCCAGCAGCTTGGTCGGCGGCAATTCGGGCACTGAAGCTTTCTTT	CASSLVGGNSGTEAFF
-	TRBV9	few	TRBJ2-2	TGTGCCAGCAGCTCCCGTCGAGCGGCGAACACCGGGGAGCTGTTTTTT	CASSSRRAANTGELFF
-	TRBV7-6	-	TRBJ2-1	TGTGCCAGCAGCTTAGACAGGTACAATGAGCAGTTCTTC	CASSLDRYNEQFF
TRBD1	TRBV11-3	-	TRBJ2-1	TGTGCCAGCAGCCCGGGACAGCACTACAATGAGCAGTTCTTC	CASSPGQHYNEQFF
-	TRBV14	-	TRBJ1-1	TGTGCCAGCACCCACCTAGGGGGAGACACTGAAGCTTTCTTT	CASTHLGGDTEAFF
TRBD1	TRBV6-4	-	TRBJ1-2	TGTGCCAGCAGAGGGGGGACAGCCTATGGCTACACCTTC	CASRGGTAYGYTF
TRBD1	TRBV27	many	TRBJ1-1	TGTGCCAGCAGCGGGACAGGGGGCATGAGGGTACGTGAAGCTTTCTTT	CASSGTGGMRVREAFF
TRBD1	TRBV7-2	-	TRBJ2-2	TGTGCCAGCAGCTACGGACAGGAGAACACCGGGGAGCTGTTTTTT	CASSYGQENTGELFF
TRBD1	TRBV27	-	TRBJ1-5	TGTGCCAGCAGTTTAAGCTGGGGACAGCAGCCCCAGCATTTT	CASSLSWGQQPQHF
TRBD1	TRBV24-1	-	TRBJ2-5	TGTGCCACCAGTGACCACTCCGACAGGGGCGACCAGTACTTC	CATSDHSDRGDQYF
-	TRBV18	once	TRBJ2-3	TGTGCCAGCTCACCTACCGGGGATACGCAGTATTTT	CASSPTGDTQYF